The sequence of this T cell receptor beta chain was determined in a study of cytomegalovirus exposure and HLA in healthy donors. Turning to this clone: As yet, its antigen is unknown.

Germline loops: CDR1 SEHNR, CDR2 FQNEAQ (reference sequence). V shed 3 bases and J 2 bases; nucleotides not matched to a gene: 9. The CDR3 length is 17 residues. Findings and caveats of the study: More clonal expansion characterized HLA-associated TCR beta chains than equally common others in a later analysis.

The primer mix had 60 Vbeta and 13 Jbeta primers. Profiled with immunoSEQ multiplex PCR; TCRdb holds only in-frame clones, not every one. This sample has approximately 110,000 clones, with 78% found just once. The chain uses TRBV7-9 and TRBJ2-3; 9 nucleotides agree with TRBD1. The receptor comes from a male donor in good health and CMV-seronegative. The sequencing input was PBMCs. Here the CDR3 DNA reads TGTGCCAGCAGCTTTAGGACCCGGACAGGGGCCACAGATACGCAGTATTTT. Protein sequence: CASSFRTRTGATDTQYF.